This TCR beta chain was captured by sequencing in a study of T cell changes during pregnancy in multiple sclerosis. The CDR3 sequence is 14 residues long. Germline CDR1 and CDR2: ENHRY and SYGVKD. The repertoire was sequenced with immunoSEQ multiplex PCR; TCRdb's copy has only in-frame clones and lacks some. The sample holds around 48,000 clones, 85% to 95% seen once. Turning to this clone: A junction end diverges from the germline sequence, so it may reflect a read error.

This material consisted of CD4+ T cells from peripheral blood mononuclear cells, taken in the third trimester of pregnancy. The TCR originated in a female donor with multiple sclerosis, enrolled in a pregnancy study. The chain carries TRBV10-3 and TRBJ2-2, with 8 positions matching TRBD2. CDR3 sequence: CAIRGSGNAGELFF. The CDR3, as DNA: TGTGCCATTAGGGGTAGCGGGAACGCCGGGGAGCTGTTTTTT.